These 20 T cell receptor beta chains came from one sample sequenced in a study of low-dose radiotherapy and immunotherapy resistance in tumors. TRAV- and TRBV-specific primers, spanning alpha and beta chains, primed first-strand cDNA. Using a constant-region primer together with a V-primer adapter, TCRs were subjected to approximately 20 PCR cycles of amplification. TCRdb called the reads again in MiXCR, with one record for every CDR3 protein. The data hold over 7,000 distinct CDR3 sequences, with 69% observed a single time. These receptor sequences come from a human donor with advanced metastatic prostate, ovarian, gallbladder or colorectal cancer (not recorded which). This table probably holds off-target reads from a library built for another chain.

V is TRBV11-2 and J is TRBJ2-1; no reliable D call. Deletions cut 5 bases from V and 7 bases from J, with 12 bases between. Germline loops: CDR1 SGHAT, CDR2 FQNNGV. This CDR3 is 13 amino acids long. CDR3 sequence (DNA): TGTGCCAGCAGCCAAGACCTGGCGAATGAGCAGTTCTTC. Its translation: CASSQDLANEQFF.

This clonotype showed up just a few times. The chain is built from TRBV9 and TRBJ2-2; D possibly uses TRBD1 or TRBD2 (6 bases each). The V end lost 2 bases, the J end lost 6 bases, and 8 bases lay between the germline ends. This CDR3 has 13 residues. The germline V gene has CDR1 SGDLS and CDR2 YYNGEE. The chain's CDR3 is CASSVGGAGELFF. Written as DNA, the CDR3 is TGTGCCAGCAGCGTCGGGGGCGCCGGGGAGCTGTTTTTT.

V usage is TRBV5-1 and J usage is TRBJ2-1; TRBD1 matches at 9 bases. The germline V gene encodes CDR1 SGHRS and CDR2 YFSETQ. CDR3 size: 15 residues. V lost 4 bases to trimming and J lost 6 bases; unmatched junction nucleotides: 8. CDR3 nucleotides: TGCGCCAGCAGCACGGGACAGGGAGATTCCAATGAGCAGTTCTTC. It codes for CASSTGQGDSNEQFF.

The rearrangement joins TRBV7-2 to TRBJ2-7; TRBD2 is a possible D gene (5 bases). The germline CDR1 and CDR2 sequences are SGHTA and FQGNSA. Trimming pared 1 base from V and 3 bases from J, leaving 16 bases between. This CDR3 has 16 amino acids. The CDR3 DNA is TGTGCCAGCAGCTTAGGTCTACGCGGAGGACTCTACGAGCAGTACTTC. Its protein product is CASSLGLRGGLYEQYF.

In this sample, this clonotype turned up a few times. The genes are TRBV28 and TRBJ2-3; 8 nucleotides agree with TRBD1. The germline gives CDR1 MDHEN, CDR2 SYDVKM. The CDR3 consists of 15 residues. The V segment lost 7 bases and the J segment 8 bases; nucleotides outside the gene matches: 14. The CDR3 loop is CASTAGGPPFGTQYF. The DNA of the CDR3 is TGTGCCAGCACGGCAGGGGGCCCGCCATTTGGTACGCAGTATTTT. The whole variable domain, filled in from reference TRBV28 and TRBJ2-3, reads DVKVTQSSRYLVKRTGEKVFLECVQDMDHENMFWYRQDPGLGLRLIYFSYDVKMKEKGDIPEGYSVSREKKERFSLILESASTNQTSMYLCASTAGGPPFGTQYFGPGTRLTVL.

The chain links TRBV25-1 to TRBJ1-1; the D is unclear. The CDR3 covers 15 residues. CDR1 MGHDK and CDR2 SYGVNS come from the germline V gene. V was trimmed by 3 bases and J by 1 base, leaving 12 bases between them. The CDR3 DNA reads TGTGCCAGCAGTGATCGACGACAACAGAACACTGAAGCTTTCTTT. Its translation: CASSDRRQQNTEAFF.

The V gene is TRBV5-1, the J gene TRBJ2-1; 11 nucleotides match TRBD2. This CDR3 contains 14 residues. Germline loops: CDR1 SGHRS, CDR2 YFSETQ. After removal of 5 bases from V and 10 bases from J, the junction contained 8 bases not matched to a gene. As DNA, the CDR3 is TGCGCCAGCAGACTTACTAGCGGGGGCGGGGAGCAGTTCTTC. This encodes CASRLTSGGGEQFF.

The chain carries TRBV7-9 and TRBJ2-1; 13 nucleotides line up with TRBD2. The CDR3 has 16 residues. Germline assignment: CDR1 SEHNR and CDR2 FQNEAQ (reference sequence). Trimming at V came to 5 bases and at J to 8 bases, leaving 9 bases not matched to a gene. The DNA of the CDR3 is TGTGCCAGCAGCGAGAGGACTAGCGGGAGTTTAGATGAGCAGTTCTTC. This sequence encodes CASSERTSGSLDEQFF. Supplemented by reference TRBV7-9 and TRBJ2-1, the full variable domain reads DTGVSQNPRHKITKRGQNVTFRCDPISEHNRLYWYRQTLGQGPEFLTYFQNEAQLEKSRLLSDRFSAERPKGSFSTLEIQRTEQGDSAMYLCASSERTSGSLDEQFFGPGTRLTVL.

The rearrangement uses TRBV29-1 and TRBJ2-3; 10 bases fit TRBD1. The CDR3 has 12 amino acids. Germline lookup yields CDR1 SQVTM and CDR2 ANQGSEA. Trimming cost V 7 bases and J 6 bases; bases outside gene matches: 4. The DNA of the CDR3 is TGCAGCGGAGACAGGGGGCCTGATACGCAGTATTTT. Translating it yields CSGDRGPDTQYF.

The rearrangement links TRBV28 to TRBJ1-1, with 7 bases identical to TRBD1. Losses at the gene ends were 3 bases for V and 9 bases for J; bases not matched to a gene: 4. Germline loops: CDR1 MDHEN, CDR2 SYDVKM. The CDR3 runs to 12 residues. The CDR3: CASSLPGGKAFF. DNA for the CDR3: TGTGCCAGCAGTTTGCCAGGGGGTAAAGCTTTCTTT.

CDR3 loop: CASSGQGRSTGELFF. CDR3 nucleotides: TGTGCCAGCAGCGGACAGGGTAGATCCACCGGGGAGCTGTTTTTT. This sequence joins TRBV12-3 or TRBV12-4 and TRBJ2-2; TRBD1 agrees at 8 bases. The CDR3 extends over 15 amino acids. V gave up 6 bases and J gave up 4 bases; unmatched junction bases: 7.

The chain links TRBV28 to TRBJ2-7; D may be TRBD2 (7 bases). Germline CDR1 and CDR2: MDHEN and SYDVKM. This CDR3 spans 16 amino acids. V was pared by 4 bases and J by 0 bases, with 16 bases between. DNA of the CDR3: TGTGCCAGCAGTTCCCACAGCCGGGGGGCCTCCTACGAGCAGTACTTC. Protein: CASSSHSRGASYEQYF. Drawing the rest from reference TRBV28 and TRBJ2-7, the complete variable domain is DVKVTQSSRYLVKRTGEKVFLECVQDMDHENMFWYRQDPGLGLRLIYFSYDVKMKEKGDIPEGYSVSREKKERFSLILESASTNQTSMYLCASSSHSRGASYEQYFGPGTRLTVT.

This clonotype was observed a single time. V usage is TRBV20-1 and J usage is TRBJ1-2; TRBD1 matches 7 bases. The CDR3 loop spans 12 amino acids. CDR1 DFQATT and CDR2 SNEGSKA come from the germline V gene (reference sequence). V was clipped by 6 bases and J by 8 bases; unmatched bases: 9. CDR3 DNA: TGCAGTGCCGGTGGGACAGCGAGGGGCTACACCTTC. Translation: CSAGGTARGYTF.

The chain couples TRBV2 to TRBJ1-5; 7 bases fit TRBD1. The V and J ends lost 6 bases and 6 bases, in that order; junction bases with no gene match: 8. The CDR3 has 14 residues. Germline V CDR1 and CDR2: SNHLY, FYNNEI. CDR3: CASRSGRGPQPQHF. The CDR3 region has the DNA TGTGCCAGCAGGAGTGGTAGGGGGCCTCAGCCCCAGCATTTT.

V usage is TRBV4-2 and J usage is TRBJ2-2; 10 positions match TRBD2. CDR3 size: 20 residues. The germline V gene encodes CDR1 LGHNA and CDR2 YNFKEQ. The V and J ends lost 4 bases and 0 bases, in that order; junction bases with no gene match: 14. The CDR3 nucleotides read TGTGCCAGCAGCCTGGGGGGGGCACTAGCGGGACACGCGAACACCGGGGAGCTGTTTTTT. Protein product: CASSLGGALAGHANTGELFF.

The chain has TRBV5-5 and TRBJ1-2, with unresolved D. The CDR3 runs 13 residues. Trimming shortened V by 4 bases and J by 4 bases, and 11 bases separated the two germline ends. Germline V gene sequence: CDR1 SGHKS, CDR2 YYEKEE (reference sequence). The chain's CDR3 is CASSPPRAYGYTF. CDR3 nucleotide sequence: TGTGCCAGCAGCCCGCCGAGGGCCTATGGCTACACCTTC.

Only one count was recorded for this clonotype. The chain carries TRBV19 and TRBJ2-1; possibly TRBD2 for D (5 bases). This CDR3 has 15 residues. Germline V CDR1 and CDR2: LNHDA, SQIVND (reference sequence). V lost 7 bases, J lost 0 bases, and 13 bases lay in between. CDR3 sequence (DNA): TGTGCCAGTACTTCCCGAAGCGGCTCCTACAATGAGCAGTTCTTC. It translates to CASTSRSGSYNEQFF.

The chain is built from TRBV6-1 and TRBJ2-1; unclear D gene. The length of the CDR3 is 14 residues. Germline values: CDR1 MNHNS, CDR2 SASEGT. V gave up 6 bases and J gave up 0 bases, with 9 bases separating them. CDR3 amino acids: CASSPASSYNEQFF. Written as DNA, the CDR3 is TGTGCCAGCAGCCCCGCCTCCTCCTACAATGAGCAGTTCTTC.

This chain uses TRBV5-1 with TRBJ1-6; D uncertain. Per germline, CDR1 SGHRS and CDR2 YFSETQ. Trimming shortened V by 5 bases and J by 8 bases, and 11 bases separated the two germline ends. CDR3 length: 13 residues. Here the CDR3 reads CASRTTEYSPLHF. The DNA for the CDR3 is TGCGCCAGCAGGACGACGGAGTATTCACCCCTCCACTTT.

V gene TRBV3-1 combines with J gene TRBJ2-6; D uncertain. The germline gives CDR1 LGHDT, CDR2 YNNKEL (reference sequence). Trimming took 8 bases from V and 3 from J, leaving 11 bases between them. This CDR3 spans 14 amino acids. The CDR3 sequence is CASSQSSGANVLTF. The CDR3 region has the DNA TGTGCCAGCTCCCAGAGCAGTGGGGCCAACGTCCTGACTTTC.